Listed below are T cell receptor beta chains from one sample, sequenced in a study of blood T cell repertoires in COVID-19. TCRdb's table, derived via immunoSEQ multiplex PCR, lists solely in-frame clones and lacks some. The repertoire holds some 110,000 clones, roughly 74% seen once, with about 6.3% in the top ten. Material: peripheral blood. The receptor source for this set is an elderly man with COVID-19, enrolled during active disease. CDR3s include the opening cysteine and the closing phenylalanine or tryptophan. A D gene is named only where the DNA matches it firmly. The listing skips clone size in some rows; elsewhere it reads once, few, many or a size class.

J: TRBJ1-5; V: TRBV28; size: few; D: .; CDR3: CASSFQGDQPQHF; DNA: TGTGCCAGCAGTTTCCAAGGGGATCAGCCCCAGCATTTT
J: TRBJ2-7; V: TRBV12-5; size: once; D: .; CDR3: CASGLVPRSCIPYEQYF; DNA: TGTGCTAGTGGTTTGGTACCCCGGTCTTGTATTCCCTACGAGCAGTACTTC
J: TRBJ2-7; V: TRBV7-2; size: few; D: TRBD1; CDR3: CASSQTGDPYEQYF; DNA: TGTGCCAGCAGCCAGACAGGGGACCCCTACGAGCAGTACTTC
J: TRBJ1-6; V: TRBV18; size: few; D: TRBD1; CDR3: CASSPSSGQGHPPLHF; DNA: TGTGCCAGCTCACCATCGTCGGGACAGGGTCATCCACCCCTCCACTTT
J: TRBJ2-1; V: TRBV4-2; size: .; D: TRBD2; CDR3: CASSQESGTSGRFQFSSSYNEQFF; DNA: TGTGCCAGCAGCCAAGAATCAGGGACTAGCGGGAGGTTTCAGTTCTCCAGCTCCTACAATGAGCAGTTCTTC
J: TRBJ2-3; V: TRBV3-1/TRBV3-2; size: .; D: .; CDR3: CASSLQGGGTDTQYF; DNA: TGTGCCAGCAGCTTACAGGGGGGGGGCACAGATACGCAGTATTTT
J: TRBJ2-2; V: TRBV5-1; size: .; D: TRBD1; CDR3: CASSSGQGARANTGELFF; DNA: TGCGCCAGCAGCTCGGGACAGGGGGCAAGGGCGAACACCGGGGAGCTGTTTTTT
J: TRBJ1-5; V: TRBV5-6; size: .; D: .; CDR3: CASSLSRRSNQPQHF; DNA: TGTGCCAGCAGCTTGTCTAGGAGAAGCAATCAGCCCCAGCATTTT
J: TRBJ1-3; V: TRBV6-5; size: .; D: .; CDR3: CASSYGGSGNTIYF; DNA: TGTGCCAGCAGTTACGGAGGCTCTGGAAACACCATATATTTT
J: TRBJ1-6; V: TRBV12-3/TRBV12-4; size: .; D: .; CDR3: CASSSDRNSPLHF; DNA: TGTGCCAGCAGTTCGGACAGAAATTCACCCCTCCACTTT
J: TRBJ1-4; V: TRBV4-1; size: .; D: TRBD1; CDR3: CASSQRTSGGAGEKLFF; DNA: TGCGCCAGCAGCCAACGAACCTCAGGGGGCGCGGGTGAAAAACTGTTTTTT
J: TRBJ2-3; V: TRBV9; size: .; D: TRBD2; CDR3: CASSVGGRTDTQYF; DNA: TGTGCCAGCAGCGTAGGCGGGAGAACAGATACGCAGTATTTT
J: TRBJ2-2; V: TRBV5-1; size: .; D: .; CDR3: CASSLTPGGGELFF; DNA: TGCGCCAGCAGCTTGACTCCCGGTGGCGGGGAGCTGTTTTTT
J: TRBJ2-1; V: TRBV5-1; size: once; D: .; CDR3: CASSLDRWNEQFF; DNA: TGCGCCAGCAGCTTGGACAGGTGGAATGAGCAGTTCTTC
J: TRBJ1-1; V: TRBV5-1; size: .; D: TRBD1; CDR3: CASSPGQSEAFF; DNA: TGCGCCAGCAGCCCGGGACAGTCAGAAGCTTTCTTT
J: TRBJ2-7; V: TRBV4-2; size: .; D: TRBD2; CDR3: CASSQSLAGTYEQYF; DNA: TGTGCCAGCAGCCAATCACTAGCGGGAACATACGAGCAGTACTTC
J: TRBJ1-2; V: TRBV2; size: once; D: .; CDR3: CARSGDGYGYTF; DNA: TGTGCCAGATCGGGGGACGGCTATGGCTACACCTTC
J: TRBJ1-4; V: TRBV18; size: .; D: TRBD1; CDR3: CASSPDRGRAEKLFF; DNA: TGTGCCAGCTCACCCGACAGGGGGCGAGCTGAAAAACTGTTTTTT
J: TRBJ2-3; V: TRBV2; size: .; D: TRBD1; CDR3: CASSERDRSTDTQYF; DNA: TGTGCCAGCAGTGAACGGGACAGGAGCACAGATACGCAGTATTTT
J: TRBJ1-2; V: TRBV16; size: .; D: TRBD1; CDR3: CASSPRQGSNYGYTF; DNA: TGTGCCAGCAGCCCACGACAGGGGTCTAACTATGGCTACACCTTC
J: TRBJ2-5; V: TRBV7-9; size: .; D: .; CDR3: CASSRTDIQETQYF; DNA: TGTGCCAGCAGCCGGACAGACATCCAAGAGACCCAGTACTTC
J: TRBJ2-7; V: TRBV6-1; size: .; D: TRBD1; CDR3: CASSETGGFSYEQYF; DNA: TGTGCCAGCAGTGAGACAGGGGGTTTCTCCTACGAGCAGTACTTC
J: TRBJ2-3; V: TRBV7-8; size: .; D: TRBD2; CDR3: CASSSLASGDTQYF; DNA: TGTGCCAGCAGCTCCCTGGCTAGCGGAGATACGCAGTATTTT
J: TRBJ1-1; V: TRBV6-1; size: few; D: .; CDR3: CASSEQNTEAFF; DNA: TGTGCCAGCAGTGAACAGAACACTGAAGCTTTCTTT
J: TRBJ1-1; V: TRBV18; size: .; D: .; CDR3: CASSKSGGSPRMNTEAFF; DNA: TGTGCCAGCTCAAAGAGCGGGGGGTCCCCTAGGATGAACACTGAAGCTTTCTTT
J: TRBJ1-6; V: TRBV18; size: .; D: TRBD1; CDR3: CASSPGQGASVRGSPLHF; DNA: TGTGCCAGCTCACCGGGACAGGGGGCCTCGGTCAGGGGTTCACCCCTCCACTTT
J: TRBJ2-1; V: TRBV6-5; size: .; D: TRBD2; CDR3: CASSYQLAGMGNEQFF; DNA: TGTGCCAGCAGTTACCAACTAGCGGGAATGGGTAATGAGCAGTTCTTC
J: TRBJ2-5; V: TRBV5-1; size: once; D: .; CDR3: CASSLPEETQYF; DNA: TGCGCCAGCAGCTTGCCCGAGGAGACCCAGTACTTC
J: TRBJ2-3; V: TRBV7-2; size: few; D: .; CDR3: CASSLISTGTDTQYF; DNA: TGTGCCAGCAGCTTAATTTCGACTGGCACAGATACGCAGTATTTT
J: TRBJ1-1; V: TRBV7-9; size: once; D: .; CDR3: CASSQDTNTEAFF; DNA: TGTGCCAGCAGCCAGGACACAAACACTGAAGCTTTCTTT
J: TRBJ2-7; V: TRBV7-8; size: .; D: .; CDR3: CASSLKRRLSSYEQYF; DNA: TGTGCCAGCAGCTTAAAGCGTCGACTGAGTTCCTACGAGCAGTACTTC
J: TRBJ2-1; V: TRBV10-3; size: .; D: .; CDR3: CAISDRDNEQFF; DNA: TGTGCCATCAGTGACAGGGACAATGAGCAGTTCTTC
J: TRBJ2-7; V: TRBV7-9; size: .; D: TRBD2; CDR3: CASSLVGGAYEQYF; DNA: TGTGCCAGCAGCTTGGTGGGAGGGGCCTACGAGCAGTACTTC
J: TRBJ2-5; V: TRBV7-2; size: .; D: TRBD2; CDR3: CASSLTSGGRETQYF; DNA: TGTGCCAGCAGCTTGACTAGCGGAGGTCGGGAGACCCAGTACTTC
J: TRBJ1-1; V: TRBV6-1; size: .; D: TRBD1; CDR3: CASSELTPSTGGNTEAFF; DNA: TGTGCCAGCAGTGAACTCACACCATCAACAGGGGGAAACACTGAAGCTTTCTTT